This passage covers 19 T cell receptor beta chains from one sample sequenced in a study of regulatory T cells in long-lasting Graves disease. Documented time point: newly diagnosed GD, antithyroid drugs for less than 3 months. From RNA extracted from PBMCs, the TCR library was made. For TCR beta, libraries came from iRepertoire HTBI primers and Arm-PCR of CDR3 regions. TCRdb used MiXCR to reprocess the multiplex PCR reads, holding one entry per CDR3 protein. Among more than 450,000 distinct CDR3 sequences listed, about 12% were seen once. These data were likewise used in another study, on T cells in Graves' hyperthyroidism and ophthalmopathy.

This specimen consisted of peripheral blood mononuclear cells (PBMCs), obtained at new diagnosis, from a patient treated with antithyroid drugs. The origin of the receptors is a young woman with Graves disease.

This clonotype was seen ten or more times. The chain is built from TRBV24-1 and TRBJ2-7; D is perhaps TRBD2 (5 bases). Germline CDR1 KGHDR, CDR2 SFDVKD. This CDR3 is 13 amino acids long. The ends were cut back, 4 bases at V and 6 bases at J, with 12 bases in the middle. CDR3: CATSDVGVGEQYF. The CDR3 DNA reads as TGTGCCACCAGTGACGTGGGAGTAGGCGAGCAGTACTTC.

The table lists this clonotype with many counts. The chain uses TRBV3-1 and TRBJ1-1; TRBD1 matches 8 bases. The germline gives CDR1 LGHDT, CDR2 YNNKEL (reference sequence). This CDR3 is 14 amino acids long. J was trimmed by 0 bases and V by 6 bases; bases with no gene match: 3. The CDR3 is CASSSDRVNTEAFF. CDR3 coding DNA: TGTGCCAGCAGTTCGGACAGGGTGAACACTGAAGCTTTCTTT.

This clonotype occurred many times. The V gene is TRBV11-2, the J gene TRBJ2-7; 9 bases fit TRBD1. Germline trimming cut 4 bases from V and 3 bases from J; bases unmatched to any gene: 4. In germline, CDR1 is SGHAT, CDR2 FQNNGV. The CDR3 sequence is 14 residues long. The CDR3 loop reads CASSSWTGDYEQYF. The DNA of the CDR3 is TGTGCCAGCAGCTCCTGGACAGGGGACTACGAGCAGTACTTC.

This clonotype was picked up many times. V gene TRBV27 combines with J gene TRBJ1-1; no definite D call. Looked up from germline, CDR1 is MNHEY and CDR2 is SMNVEV (reference sequence). V was cut by 4 bases and J by 5 bases, with 11 bases left in between. The CDR3 extends over 13 amino acids. The CDR3 region is CASSSSALTEAFF. CDR3 DNA sequence: TGTGCCAGCAGTTCTTCCGCTCTAACTGAAGCTTTCTTT.

V gene TRBV5-5 combines with J gene TRBJ2-7; 8 nucleotides match TRBD2. From germline, CDR1 is SGHKS and CDR2 YYEKEE (reference sequence). V was pared by 0 bases and J by 3 bases, with 2 bases of the junction left unmatched. The length of the CDR3 is 14 residues. The CDR3 reads CASSLVLAGYEQYF. DNA of the CDR3: TGTGCCAGCAGCTTGGTTCTAGCGGGCTACGAGCAGTACTTC. Full variable domain (remainder filled in from reference TRBV5-5 and TRBJ2-7): DAGVTQSPTHLIKTRGQQVTLRCSPISGHKSVSWYQQVLGQGPQFIFQYYEKEERGRGNFPDRFSARQFPNYSSELNVNALLLGDSALYLCASSLVLAGYEQYFGPGTRLTVT.

This clonotype appeared many times. This rearrangement joins TRBV27 to TRBJ2-7, with TRBD2 matching 7 bases. The germline gives CDR1 MNHEY, CDR2 SMNVEV (reference sequence). There are 21 residues in the CDR3. V lost 6 bases and J lost 3; bases outside the gene matches: 29. The CDR3 DNA reads TGTGCCAGCAGCCCCTCACGCATTGGACTAGTCCCACTCCGACGCGACTACGAGCAGTACTTC. Translation gives CASSPSRIGLVPLRRDYEQYF.

The V call is TRBV10-3, the J call TRBJ2-1; D is ambiguous. V lost 10 bases, J lost 8 bases, and 15 bases lay in between. The CDR3 length is 12 residues. Germline-derived CDR1 and CDR2 are ENHRY and SYGVKD. The CDR3, as DNA: TGTGCCACAAAAGAATCCAGCGATGAGCAGTTCTTC. Protein: CATKESSDEQFF.

This clonotype was found many times. The chain uses TRBV10-1 and TRBJ2-5; D not certain. Germline lookup yields CDR1 WNHNN and CDR2 SYGVQD (reference sequence). V lost 4 bases and J 5 bases, leaving 14 bases between the germline ends. This CDR3 comprises 14 residues. The CDR3 nucleotides are TGCGCCAGCAGTGGGGATCCTCCTACGGAGACCCAGTACTTC. Amino acid sequence: CASSGDPPTETQYF.

Only a few counts were recorded for this clonotype. The V gene is TRBV30, the J gene TRBJ1-2, with no clear D. Trimming cost V 4 bases and J 1 base, with 4 bases left between them. Looked up from germline, CDR1 is GTSNPN and CDR2 is SVGIG (reference sequence). This CDR3 region has 11 residues. The CDR3 here is CAWNFNYGYTF. The CDR3 coding sequence is TGTGCCTGGAATTTTAACTATGGCTACACCTTC.

Concerning this clonotype: Possible read error: a much larger clone is one base away. The chain employs TRBV6-2 or TRBV6-3 and TRBJ2-5; D may be TRBD2 (5 bases). The CDR3 length is 16 residues. Germline assignment: CDR1 MNHEY and CDR2 SVGEGT. V lost 5 bases to trimming and J lost 1 base, with 17 bases between them. Here the CDR3 reads CASSNTVEDFQETQYF. CDR3 DNA: TGTGCCAGCAGTAACACAGTGGAGGACTTCCAAGAGACCCAGTACTTC.

This clonotype was counted many times. V gene TRBV5-4 combines with J gene TRBJ2-5; D call uncertain. This CDR3 comprises 13 residues. Trimming removed 0 bases from V and 0 bases from J, with 3 bases in between. CDR1 is SGHNT and CDR2 is YYREEE in the germline V gene (reference sequence). The CDR3 loop reads CASSLEYQETQYF. The CDR3 DNA reads as TGTGCCAGCAGCTTGGAGTACCAAGAGACCCAGTACTTC.

This clonotype occurred many times. The rearrangement joins TRBV6-2 or TRBV6-3 to TRBJ1-3; tentative D call: TRBD1 (5 bases). The length of the CDR3 is 14 residues. CDR1 is MNHEY, CDR2 SVGEGT, per germline. The V end was cut by 6 bases, the J end by 0 bases, with 9 bases between. The CDR3 nucleotides read TGTGCCAGCAGCTTAGACAGCTCTGGAAACACCATATATTTT. It codes for CASSLDSSGNTIYF.

As concerns this clonotype: A far larger clone is a single base away, which makes a read error likely. This chain links TRBV7-6 with TRBJ2-7; D unclear. V lost 4 bases and J lost 2, with 6 bases in between. CDR1 SGHVS and CDR2 FNYEAQ come from the germline V gene. The CDR3 has 12 amino acids. The DNA for the CDR3 is TGTGCCAGCAGCTCCCAGCCCTACGAGCAGTACTTC. Protein product: CASSSQPYEQYF.

This clonotype was counted ten times or more. The genes are TRBV3-1 and TRBJ2-7; 7 positions match TRBD1. Germline trimming cut 4 bases from V and 4 bases from J; bases unmatched to any gene: 10. The germline gives CDR1 LGHDT, CDR2 YNNKEL (reference sequence). This CDR3 has 15 residues. The CDR3 DNA follows: TGTGCCAGCAGCCGTAGGTGGGACAGAAATTACGAGCAGTACTTC. Amino acids: CASSRRWDRNYEQYF.

At least ten counts were recorded for this clonotype. The chain has TRBV2 and TRBJ2-7; D not certain. The CDR3 loop spans 15 amino acids. V gave up 8 bases and J gave up 7 bases, with 24 bases separating them. Per germline, CDR1 SNHLY and CDR2 FYNNEI. The CDR3 bases are TGTGCCAGCGATCCCAAGGCCTCGCCTGGGTGGGAGCAGTACTTC. This gives the protein CASDPKASPGWEQYF. Supplemented by reference TRBV2 and TRBJ2-7, the full variable domain reads EPEVTQTPSHQVTQMGQEVILRCVPISNHLYFYWYRQILGQKVEFLVSFYNNEISEKSEIFDDQFSVERPDGSNFTLKIRSTKLEDSAMYFCASDPKASPGWEQYFGPGTRLTVT.

This clonotype has just a few counts. V gene TRBV5-4 combines with J gene TRBJ2-5, with a weak D call TRBD2 (6 bases). Trimming cost V 7 bases and J 6 bases, with 16 bases left between them. CDR1 is SGHNT and CDR2 is YYREEE in the germline V gene (reference sequence). This CDR3 region has 13 residues. In DNA form, the CDR3 reads TGTGCCAGCTGCGGGGAAGACAAGCAGACCCAGTACTTC. Encoded protein: CASCGEDKQTQYF.

The sample holds a few counts of this clonotype. V gene TRBV4-3 combines with J gene TRBJ2-1; 7 nucleotides agree with TRBD1. With V trimmed by 1 base and J by 9 bases, 9 bases remained unmatched. The germline V gene has CDR1 LGHNA and CDR2 YSLEER. The CDR3 consists of 15 residues. CDR3 sequence: CASSQVAGGIGEQFF. Here the CDR3 DNA reads TGCGCCAGCAGCCAAGTGGCAGGGGGTATTGGTGAGCAGTTCTTC.

This chain uses TRBV12-3 or TRBV12-4 with TRBJ1-1, with D uncertain. The CDR3 runs 12 residues. V dropped 5 bases and J dropped 5 bases, with 9 bases sitting between them. For the CDR3, the DNA is TGTGCCAGCAGTGAAATGACGACTGAAGCTTTCTTT. This gives the protein CASSEMTTEAFF.

About this clonotype: This is likely an artifact of a read error, given a far larger clone one base away. The CDR3 here is CASSLVGTPRNEQFF. The CDR3 DNA reads TGTGCCAGCAGCTTAGTCGGGACTCCGCGCAATGAGCAGTTCTTC. The rearrangement links TRBV7-2 to TRBJ2-1, with D possibly matching TRBD2 (6 bases). Germline CDR1 is SGHTA and CDR2 is FQGNSA. Trimming took 1 base from V and 6 from J, leaving 13 bases between them. This CDR3 contains 15 residues. Full variable domain (remainder filled in from reference TRBV7-2 and TRBJ2-1): GAGVSQSPSNKVTEKGKDVELRCDPISGHTALYWYRQSLGQGLEFLIYFQGNSAPDKSGLPSDRFSAERTGGSVSTLTIQRTQQEDSAVYLCASSLVGTPRNEQFFGPGTRLTVL.